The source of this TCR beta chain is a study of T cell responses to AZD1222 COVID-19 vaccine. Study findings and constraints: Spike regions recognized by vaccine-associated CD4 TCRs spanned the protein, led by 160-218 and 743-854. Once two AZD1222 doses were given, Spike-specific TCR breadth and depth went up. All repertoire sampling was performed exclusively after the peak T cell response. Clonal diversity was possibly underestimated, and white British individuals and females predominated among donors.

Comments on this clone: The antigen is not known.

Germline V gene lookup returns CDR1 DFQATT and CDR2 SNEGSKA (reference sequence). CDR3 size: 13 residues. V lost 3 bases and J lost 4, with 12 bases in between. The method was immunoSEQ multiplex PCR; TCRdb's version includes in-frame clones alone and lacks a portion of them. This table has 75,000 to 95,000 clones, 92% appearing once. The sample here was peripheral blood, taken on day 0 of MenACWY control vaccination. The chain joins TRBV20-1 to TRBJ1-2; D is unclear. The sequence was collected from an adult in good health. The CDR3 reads CSASSQNPYGYTF. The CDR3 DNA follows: TGCAGTGCTAGTTCGCAGAATCCCTATGGCTACACCTTC.